Included here is one T cell receptor beta chain sequence, with context. Some clones are missing from TCRdb's copy, which holds only in-frame ones; the method was immunoSEQ multiplex PCR. The sample contains about 50,000 clones, around four fifths of which appear only once. The data derive from a study of blood T cell repertoires in COVID-19. V lost 4 bases, J lost 0 bases, and 8 bases stayed unmatched. This CDR3 region has 16 residues. Looked up from germline, CDR1 is SNHLY and CDR2 is FYNNEI. The source of this sequence is a human donor in a cohort sampled during active COVID-19. The V and J genes are TRBV2 and TRBJ1-1, with 7 nucleotides matching TRBD1. The sequenced material came from peripheral blood. CDR3 sequence (DNA): TGTGCCAGCAGTGTAAACAGGGGATGGATGAACACTGAAGCTTTCTTT. Its translation is CASSVNRGWMNTEAFF.